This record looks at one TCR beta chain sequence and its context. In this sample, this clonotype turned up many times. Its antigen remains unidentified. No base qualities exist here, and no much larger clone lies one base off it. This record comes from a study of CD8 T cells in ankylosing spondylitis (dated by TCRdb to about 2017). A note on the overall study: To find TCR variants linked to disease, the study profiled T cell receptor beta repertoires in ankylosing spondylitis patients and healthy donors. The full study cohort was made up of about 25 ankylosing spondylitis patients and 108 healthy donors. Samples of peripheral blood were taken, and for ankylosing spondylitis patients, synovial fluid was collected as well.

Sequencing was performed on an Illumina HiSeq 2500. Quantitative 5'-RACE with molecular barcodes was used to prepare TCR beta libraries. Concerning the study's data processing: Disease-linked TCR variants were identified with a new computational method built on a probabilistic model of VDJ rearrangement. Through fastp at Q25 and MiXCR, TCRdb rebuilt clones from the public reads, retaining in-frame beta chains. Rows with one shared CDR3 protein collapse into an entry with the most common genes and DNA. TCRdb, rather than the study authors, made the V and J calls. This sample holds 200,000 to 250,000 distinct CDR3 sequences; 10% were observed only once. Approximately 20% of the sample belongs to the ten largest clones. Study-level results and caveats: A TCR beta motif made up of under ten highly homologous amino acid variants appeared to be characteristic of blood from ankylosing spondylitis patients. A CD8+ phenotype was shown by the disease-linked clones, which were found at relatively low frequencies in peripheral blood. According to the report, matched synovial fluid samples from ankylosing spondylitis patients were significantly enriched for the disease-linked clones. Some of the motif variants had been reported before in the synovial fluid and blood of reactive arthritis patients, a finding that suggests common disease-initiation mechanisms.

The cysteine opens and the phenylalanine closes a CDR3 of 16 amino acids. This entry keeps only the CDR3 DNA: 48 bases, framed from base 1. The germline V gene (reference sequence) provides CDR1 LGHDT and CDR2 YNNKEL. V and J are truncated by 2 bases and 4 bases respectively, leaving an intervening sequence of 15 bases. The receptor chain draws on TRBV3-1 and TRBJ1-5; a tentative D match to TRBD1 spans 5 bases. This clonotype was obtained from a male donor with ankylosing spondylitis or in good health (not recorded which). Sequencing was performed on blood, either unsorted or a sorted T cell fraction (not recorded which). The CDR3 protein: CASSQQGMRENQPQHF. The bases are TGTGCCAGCAGCCAACAGGGTATGAGGGAAAATCAGCCCCAGCATTTT. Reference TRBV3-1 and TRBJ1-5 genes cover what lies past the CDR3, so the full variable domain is DTAVSQTPKYLVTQMGNDKSIKCEQNLGHDTMYWYKQDSKKFLKIMFSYNNKELIINETVPNRFSPKSPDKAHLNLHINSLELGDSAVYFCASSQQGMRENQPQHFGDGTRLSIL.